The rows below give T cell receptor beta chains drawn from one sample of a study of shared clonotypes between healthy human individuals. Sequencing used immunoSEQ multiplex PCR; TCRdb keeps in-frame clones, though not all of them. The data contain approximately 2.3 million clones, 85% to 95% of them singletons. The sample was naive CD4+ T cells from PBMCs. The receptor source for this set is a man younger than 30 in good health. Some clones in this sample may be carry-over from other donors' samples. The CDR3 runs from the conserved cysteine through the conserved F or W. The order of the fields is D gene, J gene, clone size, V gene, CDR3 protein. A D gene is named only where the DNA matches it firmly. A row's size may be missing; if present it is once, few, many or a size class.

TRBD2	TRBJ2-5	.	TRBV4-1	CASSQERSSGRRETQYF
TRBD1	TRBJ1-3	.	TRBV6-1	CASSEGQAKDTIYF
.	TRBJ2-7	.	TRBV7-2	CASSLERWGVEQYF
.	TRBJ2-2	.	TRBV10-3	CAISAGPSNTGELFF
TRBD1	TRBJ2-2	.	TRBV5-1	CASSRHRGLDGELFF
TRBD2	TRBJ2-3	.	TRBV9	CASSQAGGTDTQYF
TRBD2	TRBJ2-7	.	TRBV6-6	CASSHSGNSYEQYF
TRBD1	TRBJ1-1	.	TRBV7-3	CASSLTGSHTEAFF
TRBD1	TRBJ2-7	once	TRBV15	CATSPRTGSHYEQYF
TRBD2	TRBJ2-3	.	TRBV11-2	CASSTGTSPRTDTQYF
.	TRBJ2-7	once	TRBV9	CASSVSLDSAHEQYF
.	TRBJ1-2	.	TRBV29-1	CSVESTVGGYGYTF
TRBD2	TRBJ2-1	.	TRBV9	CASSASSGSRDNEQFF
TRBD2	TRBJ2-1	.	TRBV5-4	CASSRGGQLADHNEQFF
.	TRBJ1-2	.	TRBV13	CASSGTEMRGYTF
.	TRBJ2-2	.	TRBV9	CASSVGANTGELFF
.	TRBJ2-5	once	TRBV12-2	CASRSRTGPFVETQYF
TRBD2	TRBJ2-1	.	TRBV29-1	CSVDLHGAPGGDEQFF
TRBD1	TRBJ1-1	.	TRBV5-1	CASKGQDTEAFF
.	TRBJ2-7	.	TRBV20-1	CSASKDEQYF
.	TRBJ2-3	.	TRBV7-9	CASSLTRQLLTDTQYF
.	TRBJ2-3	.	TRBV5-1	CASSLMFVGGSTDTQYF
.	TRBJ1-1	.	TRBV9	CASSVGGQWNTEAFF
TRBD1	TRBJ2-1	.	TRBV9	CASSFQGDRSYNEQFF
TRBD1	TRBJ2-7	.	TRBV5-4	CASSLAGTGNEQYF
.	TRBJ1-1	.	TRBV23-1	CASSQWEAEAFF
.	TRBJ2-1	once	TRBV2	CASRLDRGEQFF
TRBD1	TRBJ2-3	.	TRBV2	CASLTGGGTDTQYF
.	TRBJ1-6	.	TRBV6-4	CASSVESNSPLHF
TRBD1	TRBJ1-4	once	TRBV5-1	CASSLPQDRGYEKLFF
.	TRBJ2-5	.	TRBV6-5	CASRGQSLRETQYF
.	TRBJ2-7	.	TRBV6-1	CASRNRGAAYEQYF
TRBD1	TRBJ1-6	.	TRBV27	CASRTGTVRLHF
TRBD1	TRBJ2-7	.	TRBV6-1	CASSAPPLGQETFYEQYF
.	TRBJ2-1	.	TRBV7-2	CASSHGAHNEQFF
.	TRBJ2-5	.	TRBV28	CASSGLRETQYF
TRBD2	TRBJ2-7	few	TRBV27	CASSHLVGGISYEQYF
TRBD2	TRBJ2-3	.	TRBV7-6	CASSLGLAGTATQYF
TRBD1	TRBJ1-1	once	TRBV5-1	CASSLYDRGRGEAFF
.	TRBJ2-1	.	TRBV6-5	CASGAGQYNEQFF
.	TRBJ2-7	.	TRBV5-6	CASSSPRGEQYF
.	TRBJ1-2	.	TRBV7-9	CASSLGDPVLGGYTF
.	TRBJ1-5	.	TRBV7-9	CASSSTGNNQPQHF
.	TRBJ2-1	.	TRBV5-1	CASSFGGGSYNEQFF
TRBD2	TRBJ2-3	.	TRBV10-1	CASSEGRLAGTDTQYF
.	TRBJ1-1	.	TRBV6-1	CASTGGGLGDTEAFF
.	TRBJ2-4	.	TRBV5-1	CASSLVVGVAKNIQYF
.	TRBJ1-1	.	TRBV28	CASSLFRGGGDTEAFF
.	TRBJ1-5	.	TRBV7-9	CASSFQGAGRPQHF
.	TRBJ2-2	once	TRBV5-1	CASRTPPLRDGGELFF
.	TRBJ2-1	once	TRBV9	CASSYLGGSYNEQFF
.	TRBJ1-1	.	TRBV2	CASSPDRGAEAFF
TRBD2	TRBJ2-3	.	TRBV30	CAWSVGRLAGGTDTQYF
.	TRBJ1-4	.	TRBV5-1	CASSLVFQGGDEKLFF
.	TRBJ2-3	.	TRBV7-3	CASSPGTSTDTQYF
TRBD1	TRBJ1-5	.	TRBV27	CASRWDRGQPQHF